A single sample is the source of the 27 T cell receptor beta chains below, sequenced in a study of spatial heterogeneity in lung cancer. Their antigens are not known. Study-level results: Tumors with more nonsynonymous mutations had more expanded intratumoral alpha and beta TCRs.

Time point described: sample taken at primary tumor resection. TCRdb re-called the 5' RACE reads with MiXCR, one entry per CDR3 protein. The table records about 2,900 distinct CDR3 sequences, approximately 7% of them present only once. Material: lung tumor tissue, obtained at surgery. These receptors were collected from a female donor with early-stage non-small cell lung cancer.

This clonotype is medium-sized in the sample. This chain joins TRBV3-1 and TRBJ2-5, with 8 bases matching TRBD2. The V gene end was trimmed by 3 bases and the J gene end by 1 base; junction bases not matched to a gene: 7. This CDR3 has 16 amino acids. Germline V gene sequence: CDR1 LGHDT, CDR2 YNNKEL (reference sequence). The CDR3 DNA reads as TGTGCCAGCAGCCAGAGGCCAGCGGGGGCCCAAGAGACCCAGTACTTC. Translated: CASSQRPAGAQETQYF.

This clonotype is labeled medium-sized. The J gene is TRBJ2-1, the V gene TRBV7-9; TRBD2 matches at 14 bases. With V trimmed by 8 bases and J by 2 bases, 8 bases remained unmatched. Germline CDR1 is SEHNR and CDR2 is FQNEAQ (reference sequence). The CDR3 runs 17 residues. The CDR3 sequence is CASEGLAGARAYNEQFF. As DNA, the CDR3 is TGTGCCAGCGAGGGACTAGCGGGGGCCCGGGCCTACAATGAGCAGTTCTTC.

By sample fraction, this clonotype is medium-sized. The CDR3 sequence is CASSLNGGPTYEQYF. The CDR3 nucleotides read TGTGCCAGCAGCTTAAATGGCGGTCCGACCTACGAGCAGTACTTC. J is TRBJ2-7 and V is TRBV7-2, with D unclear. There are 15 residues in the CDR3. With 2 bases removed from V and 2 bases from J, the gap between germline ends came to 13 bases. Germline loops: CDR1 SGHTA, CDR2 FQGNSA.

Sample share makes this clonotype large. The chain employs TRBV9 and TRBJ2-2, with TRBD1 matching 8 bases. Trimming cost V 0 bases and J 5 bases; bases outside gene matches: 3. The CDR3 has 15 amino acids. Germline CDR1 is SGDLS and CDR2 is YYNGEE. The CDR3 reads CASSVGQGATGELFF. The CDR3 DNA follows: TGTGCCAGCAGCGTAGGGCAGGGGGCGACCGGGGAGCTGTTTTTT. The full variable domain, rest sourced from reference TRBV9 and TRBJ2-2, is DSGVTQTPKHLITATGQRVTLRCSPRSGDLSVYWYQQSLDQGLQFLIQYYNGEERAKGNILERFSAQQFPDLHSELNLSSLELGDSALYFCASSVGQGATGELFFGEGSRLTVL.

By sample share, this clonotype is medium-sized. The chain employs TRBV9 and TRBJ1-6; D might be TRBD1 (5 bases). V lost 0 bases, J lost 5 bases, and 9 bases lay in between. This CDR3 is 15 amino acids long. CDR1 and CDR2 from the germline V gene are SGDLS and YYNGEE. The CDR3 sequence is CASSVEGKHNSPLHF. CDR3 nucleotide sequence: TGTGCCAGCAGCGTAGAGGGGAAGCATAATTCACCCCTCCACTTT.

This clonotype is large within its sample. The rearrangement uses TRBV28 and TRBJ2-4; D may match TRBD1 or TRBD2 (6 bases each). Germline CDR1 MDHEN, CDR2 SYDVKM. With 5 bases removed from V and 7 bases from J, the gap between germline ends came to 18 bases. This CDR3 contains 15 residues. The CDR3 nucleotides read TGTGCCAGCAGTCCGAGTAGGGGGGTTGGTAACATTCAGTACTTC. Translation: CASSPSRGVGNIQYF.

Details on this clonotype: The junction does not match germline at one end; this may be a read error. This chain connects TRBV11-2 to TRBJ1-2; no definite D call. The CDR3 spans 14 residues. Per germline, CDR1 SGHAT and CDR2 FQNNGV. In nucleotides, the CDR3 is TGTGCCTGCAGCTTAGTCAGGCAGCTCTATGGCTACACCTTC. It specifies CACSLVRQLYGYTF.

This clonotype is labeled medium-sized. The chain recombines TRBV7-2 with TRBJ1-5; D is uncertain. CDR1 and CDR2 (germline): SGHTA, FQGNSA. This CDR3 region has 16 residues. Trimming took off 1 base at V and 0 bases at J, with 10 bases between the two ends. CDR3 bases: TGTGCCAGCAGCTTAGTCGGAAGCCCTAGCAATCAGCCCCAGCATTTT. It codes for CASSLVGSPSNQPQHF.

By share, this clonotype ranks as medium-sized. The chain couples TRBV3-1 to TRBJ2-7; D gene unclear. V gave up 4 bases and J gave up 2 bases, with 6 bases separating them. Germline V lookup: CDR1 LGHDT, CDR2 YNNKEL (reference sequence). The CDR3 extends over 12 amino acids. The CDR3 bases are TGTGCCAGCAGCCCTCGTGCCTACGAGCAGTACTTC. Encoded protein: CASSPRAYEQYF.

By share, this clonotype ranks as medium-sized. The chain combines TRBV5-1 with TRBJ1-2; D uncertain. Per the germline V gene, CDR1 is SGHRS and CDR2 is YFSETQ. The CDR3 is 15 amino acids. Trimming pared 1 base from V and 1 base from J, leaving 11 bases between. In nucleotides, the CDR3 is TGCGCCAGCAGCTTGAATTCGGCGGATAACTATGGCTACACCTTC. Protein product: CASSLNSADNYGYTF.

This clonotype was seen at least ten times. This chain connects TRBV6-1 to TRBJ2-3; D call uncertain. Per germline, CDR1 MNHNS and CDR2 SASEGT. V was shortened by 6 bases and J by 1 base, with 17 bases between the two germline ends. The CDR3 is 16 residues long. The CDR3 DNA reads TGTGCCAGCAGCAACCGTAGACGGATGGGCACAGATACGCAGTATTTT. Amino acids: CASSNRRRMGTDTQYF.

In its sample, this clonotype is medium-sized (0.01 to 0.1%). V gene TRBV7-6 combines with J gene TRBJ1-3, with a weak D call TRBD1 (6 bases). The germline CDR1 and CDR2 sequences are SGHVS and FNYEAQ. The CDR3 loop spans 15 amino acids. The germline V and J ends were trimmed by 1 base and 4 bases, with 11 bases remaining between them. The CDR3 nucleotides read TGTGCCAGCAGCTTAGACCCAGGGGCGGGAAACACCATATATTTT. Its protein is CASSLDPGAGNTIYF.

There are many counts of this clonotype. The chain joins TRBV4-2 to TRBJ2-2, with 7 bases identical to TRBD2. This CDR3 region has 18 residues. From germline, CDR1 is LGHNA and CDR2 YNFKEQ. With 0 bases clipped from V and 0 bases from J, the junction kept 7 bases outside the gene matches. CDR3 DNA sequence: TGTGCCAGCAGCCAAGAAGCCGGACTAGGTCCGAACACCGGGGAGCTGTTTTTT. This codes for CASSQEAGLGPNTGELFF.

This clonotype qualifies as medium-sized (0.01 to 0.1%). This chain connects TRBV7-2 to TRBJ2-7; no definite D call. The V end was cut by 5 bases, the J end by 0 bases, with 5 bases between. From germline, CDR1 is SGHTA and CDR2 FQGNSA. This CDR3 comprises 12 residues. The CDR3 reads CASSRSSYEQYF. The CDR3 region has the DNA TGTGCCAGCAGCCGCAGCTCCTACGAGCAGTACTTC.

The chain couples TRBV12-3 or TRBV12-4 to TRBJ2-2, with TRBD2 as a possible D gene (6 bases). Trimming removed 5 bases at V and 7 bases at J, with 11 bases between. The CDR3 is made up of 13 amino acids. CDR3 sequence reads: CASSPVGGGELFF. The DNA for the CDR3 is TGTGCCAGCAGTCCGGTGGGGGGCGGGGAGCTGTTTTTT.

The gene calls are TRBV3-1 and TRBJ1-5; D unclear. V was trimmed by 1 base and J by 4 bases, leaving 8 bases between them. The germline V gene has CDR1 LGHDT and CDR2 YNNKEL (reference sequence). The CDR3 sequence is 14 residues long. Here the CDR3 DNA reads TGTGCCAGCAGCCAAGTTGCGGGGAATCAGCCCCAGCATTTT. Translating gives CASSQVAGNQPQHF.

By frequency in the sample, this clonotype is medium-sized (0.01 to 0.1%). The CDR3 DNA is TGTGCCAGCAGCGTAGATCCCCGGGCGAATTCACCCCTCCACTTT. Amino acids: CASSVDPRANSPLHF. The chain recombines TRBV9 with TRBJ1-6; D call uncertain. With 0 bases removed from V and 7 bases from J, the gap between germline ends came to 11 bases. This CDR3 is 15 amino acids long. Germline CDR1 and CDR2: SGDLS and YYNGEE.

Within the sample, this clonotype is medium-sized. The gene calls are TRBV3-1 and TRBJ2-2, with TRBD1 matching over 12 bases. Germline lookup yields CDR1 LGHDT and CDR2 YNNKEL (reference sequence). The CDR3 has 16 amino acids. V trimming: 4 bases; J trimming: 6 bases; junction bases outside the gene matches: 6. The CDR3 region is CASSPPGQGASGELFF. CDR3 DNA: TGTGCCAGCAGCCCCCCGGGACAGGGGGCATCCGGGGAGCTGTTTTTT.

By its share, this clonotype is medium-sized. This rearrangement joins TRBV6-1 to TRBJ1-2; 8 bases agree with TRBD1. V lost 4 bases, J lost 7 bases, and 5 bases stayed unmatched. The length of the CDR3 is 13 residues. From germline, CDR1 is MNHNS and CDR2 SASEGT. DNA of the CDR3: TGTGCCAGCAGTGGGGACAGGACCTTTGGCTACACCTTC. Residues: CASSGDRTFGYTF.

This clonotype is medium-sized within its sample. The rearrangement links TRBV14 to TRBJ2-2, with 9 bases lining up with TRBD2. Losses at the gene ends were 0 bases for V and 11 bases for J; bases not matched to a gene: 10. The CDR3 is 16 amino acids. The V gene's germline CDR1 is SGHDN and CDR2 FVKESK. In DNA, the CDR3 is TGTGCCAGCAGCCAAGACCGGTCCTCCGGGACTAGCGAGCTGTTTTTT. Translating gives CASSQDRSSGTSELFF.

The chain uses TRBV11-2 and TRBJ2-7, with TRBD1 as a possible D gene (6 bases). Trimming pared 5 bases from V and 5 bases from J, leaving 16 bases between. The CDR3 contains 14 residues. Looked up from germline, CDR1 is SGHAT and CDR2 is FQNNGV. CDR3 sequence reads: CASSQQGRGHEQYF. In DNA, the CDR3 is TGTGCCAGCAGCCAGCAGGGGCGCGGCCACGAGCAGTACTTC.

About this clonotype itself: This sequence may be a read error, since a much larger clone differs from it by one base. The rearrangement joins TRBV6-2 or TRBV6-3 to TRBJ2-3; TRBD1 or TRBD2 may be the D gene (5 bases each). V lost 11 bases to trimming and J lost 6 bases, with 18 bases between them. Germline CDR1 MNHEY, CDR2 SVGEGT. This CDR3 region has 13 residues. The CDR3 DNA reads as TGTGCCGGCGAGGGGCCCCCTGGGGATACGCAGTATTTT. Protein sequence: CAGEGPPGDTQYF.

By frequency in the sample, this clonotype is medium-sized. The chain recombines TRBV4-3 with TRBJ1-6; a possible D gene is TRBD1 (5 bases). With 0 bases removed from V and 7 bases from J, the gap between germline ends came to 10 bases. From germline, CDR1 is LGHNA and CDR2 YSLEER. CDR3 length: 15 amino acids. Here the CDR3 DNA reads TGCGCCAGCAGCCAAGAGGGGGGTGAAAATTCACCCCTCCACTTT. This sequence encodes CASSQEGGENSPLHF.

In its sample, this clonotype is medium-sized. This rearrangement joins TRBV6-5 to TRBJ1-6, with D perhaps matching TRBD1 (6 bases). CDR3 size: 15 residues. Germline CDR1 reads MNHEY; CDR2 reads SVGAGI. The germline V and J ends were trimmed by 4 bases and 5 bases, with 12 bases remaining between them. The CDR3, as DNA: TGTGCCAGCAGTTTTGCAGGGGTGAATAATTCACCCCTCCACTTT. Protein sequence: CASSFAGVNNSPLHF.

This clonotype was found many times. This chain joins TRBV2 and TRBJ2-3; 8 bases line up with TRBD1. The length of the CDR3 is 15 residues. CDR1 SNHLY and CDR2 FYNNEI come from the germline V gene. V lost 6 bases to trimming and J lost 2 bases; unmatched junction nucleotides: 7. In DNA form, the CDR3 reads TGTGCCAGCAGAACTTGGGACAGGTCCACAGATACGCAGTATTTT. Translation gives CASRTWDRSTDTQYF.

Many counts were recorded for this clonotype. V gene TRBV29-1 combines with J gene TRBJ2-1; D unresolved. CDR1 and CDR2 (germline): SQVTM, ANQGSEA. Trimming took 4 bases from V and 6 from J, leaving 16 bases between them. This CDR3 spans 14 amino acids. The CDR3 loop reads CSVVFTDRPNEQFF. In DNA form, the CDR3 reads TGCAGCGTTGTTTTTACCGACCGGCCCAATGAGCAGTTCTTC.

This clonotype was observed many times. The CDR3 nucleotides are TGTGCCAGCAGTTACCTCCGATTCGAGCAGTACTTC. It encodes CASSYLRFEQYF. The chain couples TRBV6-2 or TRBV6-3 to TRBJ2-7; D ambiguous. Per germline, CDR1 MNHEY and CDR2 SVGEGT. The CDR3 is 12 amino acids. Trimming pared 2 bases from V and 6 bases from J, leaving 8 bases between.